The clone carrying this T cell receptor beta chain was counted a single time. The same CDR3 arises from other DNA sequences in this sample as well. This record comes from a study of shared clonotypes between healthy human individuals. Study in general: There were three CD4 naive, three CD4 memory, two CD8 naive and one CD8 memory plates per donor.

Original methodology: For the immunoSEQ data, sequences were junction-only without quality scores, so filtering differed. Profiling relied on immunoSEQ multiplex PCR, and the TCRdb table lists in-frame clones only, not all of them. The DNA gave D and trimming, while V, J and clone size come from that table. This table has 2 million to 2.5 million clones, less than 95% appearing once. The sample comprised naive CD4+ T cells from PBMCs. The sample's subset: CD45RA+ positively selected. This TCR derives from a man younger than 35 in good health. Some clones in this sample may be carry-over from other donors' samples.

CDR3 loop: CASSSGGTGELFF. DNA of the CDR3: TGTGCCAGCAGTTCAGGGGGGACCGGGGAGCTGTTTTTT. This chain joins TRBV28 and TRBJ2-2; possible D gene TRBD1, 7 bases. There are 13 residues in the CDR3. The V gene's germline CDR1 is MDHEN and CDR2 SYDVKM. V lost 4 bases to trimming and J lost 5 bases, with 8 bases between them. Complete variable domain (other parts from reference TRBV28 and TRBJ2-2): DVKVTQSSRYLVKRTGEKVFLECVQDMDHENMFWYRQDPGLGLRLIYFSYDVKMKEKGDIPEGYSVSREKKERFSLILESASTNQTSMYLCASSSGGTGELFFGEGSRLTVL.